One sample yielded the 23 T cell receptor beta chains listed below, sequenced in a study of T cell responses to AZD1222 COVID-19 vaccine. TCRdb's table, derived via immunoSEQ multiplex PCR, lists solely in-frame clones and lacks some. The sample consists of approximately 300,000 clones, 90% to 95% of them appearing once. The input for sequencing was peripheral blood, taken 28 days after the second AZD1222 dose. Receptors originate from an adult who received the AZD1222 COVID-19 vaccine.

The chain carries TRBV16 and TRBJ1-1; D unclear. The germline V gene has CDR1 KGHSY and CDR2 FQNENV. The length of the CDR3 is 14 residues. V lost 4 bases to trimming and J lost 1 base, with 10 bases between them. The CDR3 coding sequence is TGTGCCAGCAGCCCCCACCGGGGGAACACTGAAGCTTTCTTT. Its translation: CASSPHRGNTEAFF.

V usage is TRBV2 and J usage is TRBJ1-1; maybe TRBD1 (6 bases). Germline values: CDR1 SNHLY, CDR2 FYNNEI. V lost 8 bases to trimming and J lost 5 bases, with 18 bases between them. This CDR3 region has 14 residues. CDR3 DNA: TGTGCCAGCGGCTTGACAGGCCAGGGTACTGAAGCTTTCTTT. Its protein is CASGLTGQGTEAFF.

The CDR3 region has the DNA TGTGCCAGCAGACCAATAGCGGGAGGGCTCTCCTACGAGCAGTACTTC. Its translation is CASRPIAGGLSYEQYF. The chain couples TRBV27 to TRBJ2-7; 11 bases agree with TRBD2. Germline V gene data show CDR1 as MNHEY and CDR2 as SMNVEV (reference sequence). The CDR3 has 16 residues. Losses at the gene ends were 6 bases for V and 0 bases for J; bases not matched to a gene: 7.

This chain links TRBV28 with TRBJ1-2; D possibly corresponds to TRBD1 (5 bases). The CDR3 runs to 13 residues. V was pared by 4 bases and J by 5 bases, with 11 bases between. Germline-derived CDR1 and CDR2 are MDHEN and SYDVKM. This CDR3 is CASSWGQIYGYTF. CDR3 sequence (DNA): TGTGCCAGCAGTTGGGGCCAAATTTATGGCTACACCTTC.

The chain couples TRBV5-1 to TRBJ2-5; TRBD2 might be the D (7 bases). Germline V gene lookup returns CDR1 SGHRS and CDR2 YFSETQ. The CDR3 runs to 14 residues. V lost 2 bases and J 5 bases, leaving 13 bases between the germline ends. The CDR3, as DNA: TGCGCCAGCAGCTTAGGGGGGGCACTGGAGACCCAGTACTTC. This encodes CASSLGGALETQYF.

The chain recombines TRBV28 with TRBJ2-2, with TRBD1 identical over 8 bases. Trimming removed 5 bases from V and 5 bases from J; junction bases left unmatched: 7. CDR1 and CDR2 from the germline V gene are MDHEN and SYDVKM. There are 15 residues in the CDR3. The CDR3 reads CASSTQGVGTGELFF. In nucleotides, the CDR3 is TGTGCCAGCAGTACACAGGGGGTGGGTACCGGGGAGCTGTTTTTT.

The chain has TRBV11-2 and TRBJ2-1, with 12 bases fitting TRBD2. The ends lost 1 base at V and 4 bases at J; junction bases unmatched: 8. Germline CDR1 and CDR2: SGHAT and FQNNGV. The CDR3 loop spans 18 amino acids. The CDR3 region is CASSLGLAGGAEYNEQFF. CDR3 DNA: TGTGCCAGCAGCTTAGGGCTAGCGGGAGGGGCCGAATACAATGAGCAGTTCTTC.

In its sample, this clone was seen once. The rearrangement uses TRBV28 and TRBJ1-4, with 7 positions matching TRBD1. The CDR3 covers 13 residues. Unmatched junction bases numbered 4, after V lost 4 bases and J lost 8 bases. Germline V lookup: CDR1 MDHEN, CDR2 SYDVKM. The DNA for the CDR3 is TGTGCCAGCAGTTCAACGACAGGGGAAAAACTGTTTTTT. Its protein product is CASSSTTGEKLFF.

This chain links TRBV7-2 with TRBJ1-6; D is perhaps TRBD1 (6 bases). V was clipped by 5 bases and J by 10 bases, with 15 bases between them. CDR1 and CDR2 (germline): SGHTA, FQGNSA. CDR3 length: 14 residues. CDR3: CASSPQGPGSPLHF. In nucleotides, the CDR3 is TGTGCCAGCAGCCCACAGGGACCGGGGTCACCCCTCCACTTT.

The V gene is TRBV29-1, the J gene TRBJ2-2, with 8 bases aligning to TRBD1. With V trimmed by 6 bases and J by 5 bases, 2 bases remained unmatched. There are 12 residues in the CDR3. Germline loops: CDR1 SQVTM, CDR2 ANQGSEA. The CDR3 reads CSVTGGTGELFF. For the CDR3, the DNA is TGCAGCGTCACAGGGGGTACCGGGGAGCTGTTTTTT.

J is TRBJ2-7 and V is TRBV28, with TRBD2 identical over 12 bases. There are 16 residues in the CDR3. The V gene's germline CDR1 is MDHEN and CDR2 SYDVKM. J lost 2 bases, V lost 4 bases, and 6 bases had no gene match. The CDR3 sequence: CASSSFGLAGTYEQYF. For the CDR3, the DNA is TGTGCCAGCAGTTCTTTCGGACTAGCGGGAACCTACGAGCAGTACTTC.

The CDR3 sequence is CASSPTGRTEAFF. As DNA, the CDR3 is TGTGCCAGCAGTCCCACAGGGAGAACTGAAGCTTTCTTT. V is TRBV28 and J is TRBJ1-1; possible D gene TRBD1, 6 bases. Germline V CDR1 and CDR2: MDHEN, SYDVKM. The V gene lost 5 bases and the J gene lost 5 bases, with 12 bases spanning the gap. The CDR3 loop spans 13 amino acids.

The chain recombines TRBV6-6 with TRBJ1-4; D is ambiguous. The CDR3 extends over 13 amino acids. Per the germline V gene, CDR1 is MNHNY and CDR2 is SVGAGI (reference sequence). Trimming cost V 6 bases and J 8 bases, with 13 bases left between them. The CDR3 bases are TGTGCCAGCAGCTTACCGGGTACCGAAAAACTGTTTTTT. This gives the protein CASSLPGTEKLFF.

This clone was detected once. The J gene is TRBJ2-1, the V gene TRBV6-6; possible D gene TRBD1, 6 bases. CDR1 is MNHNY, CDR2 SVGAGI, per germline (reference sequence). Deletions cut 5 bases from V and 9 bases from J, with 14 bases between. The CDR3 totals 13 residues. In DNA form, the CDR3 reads TGTGCCAGCAGTCCGGACAGTCTTACTGAGCAGTTCTTC. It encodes CASSPDSLTEQFF.

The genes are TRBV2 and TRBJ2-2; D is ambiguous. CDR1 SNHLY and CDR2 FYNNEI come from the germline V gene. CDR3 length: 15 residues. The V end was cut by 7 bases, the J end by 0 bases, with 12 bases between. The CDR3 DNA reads TGTGCCAGCACGGCAGACCTCGCGAACACCGGGGAGCTGTTTTTT. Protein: CASTADLANTGELFF.

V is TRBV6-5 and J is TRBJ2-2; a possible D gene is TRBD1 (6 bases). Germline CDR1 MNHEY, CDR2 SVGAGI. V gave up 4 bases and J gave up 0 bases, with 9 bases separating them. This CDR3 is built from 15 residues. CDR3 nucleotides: TGTGCCAGCAGTTCCGGGACAACGAACACCGGGGAGCTGTTTTTT. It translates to CASSSGTTNTGELFF.

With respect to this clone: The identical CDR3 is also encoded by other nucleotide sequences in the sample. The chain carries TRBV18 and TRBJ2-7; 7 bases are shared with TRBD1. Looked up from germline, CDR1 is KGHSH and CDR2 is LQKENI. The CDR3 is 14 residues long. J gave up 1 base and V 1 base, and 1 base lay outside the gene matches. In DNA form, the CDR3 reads TGTGCCAGCTCACCACGGACAGGTTCCTACGAGCAGTACTTC. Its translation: CASSPRTGSYEQYF.

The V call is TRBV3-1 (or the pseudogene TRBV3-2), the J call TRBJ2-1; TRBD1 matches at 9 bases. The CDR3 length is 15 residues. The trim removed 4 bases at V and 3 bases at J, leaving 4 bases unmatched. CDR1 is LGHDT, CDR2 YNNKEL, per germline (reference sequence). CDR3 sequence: CASSRGQGSYNEQFF. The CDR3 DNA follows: TGTGCCAGCAGCCGGGGACAGGGAAGCTACAATGAGCAGTTCTTC.

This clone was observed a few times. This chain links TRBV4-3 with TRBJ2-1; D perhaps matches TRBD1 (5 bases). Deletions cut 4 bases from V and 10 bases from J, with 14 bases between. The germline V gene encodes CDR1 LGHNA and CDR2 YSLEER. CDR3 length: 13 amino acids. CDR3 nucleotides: TGCGCCAGCAGCCTCGGTAGGGGTATGGAGCAGTTCTTC. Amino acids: CASSLGRGMEQFF.

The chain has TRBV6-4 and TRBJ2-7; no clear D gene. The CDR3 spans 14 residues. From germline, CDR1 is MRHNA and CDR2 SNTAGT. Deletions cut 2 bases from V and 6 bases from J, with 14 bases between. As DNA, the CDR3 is TGTGCCAGCAGTGACGGTCGACCCCTAGTCGAGCAGTACTTC. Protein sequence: CASSDGRPLVEQYF.

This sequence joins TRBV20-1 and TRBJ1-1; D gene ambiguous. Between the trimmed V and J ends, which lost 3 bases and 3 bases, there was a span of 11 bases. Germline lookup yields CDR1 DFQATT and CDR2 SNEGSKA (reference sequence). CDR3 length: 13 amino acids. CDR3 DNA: TGCAGTGCTAGTGTGGGTGGGCACACTGAAGCTTTCTTT. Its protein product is CSASVGGHTEAFF.

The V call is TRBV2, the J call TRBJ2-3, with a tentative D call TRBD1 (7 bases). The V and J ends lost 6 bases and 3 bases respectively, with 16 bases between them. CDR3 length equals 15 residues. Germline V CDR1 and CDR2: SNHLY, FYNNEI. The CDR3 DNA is TGTGCCAGCAGGGTCCAGGGGGGTCGGACAGATACGCAGTATTTT. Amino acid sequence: CASRVQGGRTDTQYF.

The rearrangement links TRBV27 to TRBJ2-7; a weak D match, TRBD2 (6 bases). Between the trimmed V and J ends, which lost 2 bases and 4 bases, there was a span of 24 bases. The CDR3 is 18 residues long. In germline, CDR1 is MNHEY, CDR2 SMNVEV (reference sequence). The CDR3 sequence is CASSLRGPWRGVWYEQYF. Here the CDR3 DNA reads TGTGCCAGCAGTTTAAGGGGACCTTGGAGGGGCGTATGGTACGAGCAGTACTTC.